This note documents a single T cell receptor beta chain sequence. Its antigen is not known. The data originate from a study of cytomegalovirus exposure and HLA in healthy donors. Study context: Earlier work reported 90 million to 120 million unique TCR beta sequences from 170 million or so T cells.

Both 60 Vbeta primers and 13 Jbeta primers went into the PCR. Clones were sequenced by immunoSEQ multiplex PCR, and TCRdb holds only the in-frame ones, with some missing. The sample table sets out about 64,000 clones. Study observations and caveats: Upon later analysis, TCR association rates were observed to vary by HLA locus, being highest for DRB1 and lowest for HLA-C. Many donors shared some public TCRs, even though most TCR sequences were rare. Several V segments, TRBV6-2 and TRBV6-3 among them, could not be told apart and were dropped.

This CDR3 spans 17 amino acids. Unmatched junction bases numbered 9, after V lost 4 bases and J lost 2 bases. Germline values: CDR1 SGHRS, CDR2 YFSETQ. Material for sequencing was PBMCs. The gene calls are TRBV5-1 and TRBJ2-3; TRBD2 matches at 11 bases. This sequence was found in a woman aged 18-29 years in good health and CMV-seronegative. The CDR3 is CASSAYGLAGPTDTQYF. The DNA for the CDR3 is TGCGCCAGCAGCGCTTATGGACTAGCGGGTCCCACAGATACGCAGTATTTT.